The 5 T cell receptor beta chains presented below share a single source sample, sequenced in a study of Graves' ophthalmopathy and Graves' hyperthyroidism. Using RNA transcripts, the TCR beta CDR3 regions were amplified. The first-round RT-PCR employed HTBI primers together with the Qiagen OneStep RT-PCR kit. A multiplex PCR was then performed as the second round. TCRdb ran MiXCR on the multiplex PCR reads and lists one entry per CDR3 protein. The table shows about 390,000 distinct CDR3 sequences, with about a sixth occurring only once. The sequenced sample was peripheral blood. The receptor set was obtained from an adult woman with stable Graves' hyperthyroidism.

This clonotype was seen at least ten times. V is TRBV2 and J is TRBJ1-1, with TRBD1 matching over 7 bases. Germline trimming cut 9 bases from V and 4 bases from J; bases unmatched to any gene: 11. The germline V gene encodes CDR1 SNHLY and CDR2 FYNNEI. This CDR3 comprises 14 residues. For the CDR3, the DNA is TGTGCCAGTCAGCAGGGGGGGGGGAGCACTGAAGCTTTCTTT. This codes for CASQQGGGSTEAFF.

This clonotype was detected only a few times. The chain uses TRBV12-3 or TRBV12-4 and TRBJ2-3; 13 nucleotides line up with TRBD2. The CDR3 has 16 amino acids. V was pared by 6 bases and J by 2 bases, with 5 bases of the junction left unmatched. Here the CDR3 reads CASRKGTSGTTDTQYF. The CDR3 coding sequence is TGTGCCAGCAGAAAAGGGACTAGCGGGACCACAGATACGCAGTATTTT.

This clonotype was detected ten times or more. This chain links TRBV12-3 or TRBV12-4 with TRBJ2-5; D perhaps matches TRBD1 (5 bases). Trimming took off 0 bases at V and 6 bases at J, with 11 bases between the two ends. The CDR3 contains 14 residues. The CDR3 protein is CASSLADSQKTQYF. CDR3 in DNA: TGTGCCAGCAGTTTAGCTGACAGTCAAAAGACCCAGTACTTC.

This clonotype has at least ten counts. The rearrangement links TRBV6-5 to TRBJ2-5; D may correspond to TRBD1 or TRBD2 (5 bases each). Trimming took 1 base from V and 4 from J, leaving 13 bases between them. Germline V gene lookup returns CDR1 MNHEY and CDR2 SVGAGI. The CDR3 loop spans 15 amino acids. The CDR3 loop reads CASSYLGLGGETQYF. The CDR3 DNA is TGTGCCAGCAGTTACTTAGGGCTTGGGGGAGAGACCCAGTACTTC.

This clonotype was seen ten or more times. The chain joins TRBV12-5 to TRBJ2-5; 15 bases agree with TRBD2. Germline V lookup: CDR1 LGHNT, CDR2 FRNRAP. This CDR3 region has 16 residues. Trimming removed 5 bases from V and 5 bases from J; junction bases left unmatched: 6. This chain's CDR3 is CASGIPGLAGGETQYF. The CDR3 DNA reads TGTGCTAGTGGTATACCGGGACTAGCGGGAGGCGAGACCCAGTACTTC.